Listed below are T cell receptor beta chains from one sample, sequenced in a study of cytotoxic CD8 clonotypes in ibrutinib-treated CLL. The data were produced by immunoSEQ multiplex PCR, yet TCRdb's version contains in-frame clones alone and is incomplete. The table lists some 200,000 clones, around three quarters of them singletons. The sample consisted of PBMCs, taken after 24 months of ibrutinib treatment. The receptors shown here come from a human donor with chronic lymphocytic leukemia. Each CDR3 is given with its conserved first and last residue. D genes are given only for firm matches. Not every row has a clone size; where given, it reads once, few, many or a size class.

size,V,J,D,DNA,CDR3
NA,TRBV4-1,TRBJ2-5,NA,TGCGCCAGCAGCCGCGTATGGGGGGCGCGGGAGACCCAGTACTTC,CASSRVWGARETQYF
NA,TRBV30,TRBJ2-2,TRBD2,TGTGCCTGGAAATACCCACGAGCGGGAGATGGGACCGGGGAGCTGTTTTTT,CAWKYPRAGDGTGELFF
NA,TRBV27,TRBJ2-7,TRBD1,TGTGCCAGCAGGCCGGGACAGGGGGTTGGAGAGCAGTACTTC,CASRPGQGVGEQYF
NA,TRBV5-4,TRBJ1-1,NA,TGTGCCAGTCAAAACGACAGAGTCATGAACACTGAAGCTTTCTTT,CASQNDRVMNTEAFF
once,TRBV29-1,TRBJ2-5,TRBD2,TGCAGCGTTTGCACTAGCGGGGTGGAGACCCAGTACTTC,CSVCTSGVETQYF
NA,TRBV5-1,TRBJ2-7,TRBD1,TGCGCCAGCAGCACCGGGACAGGGGGCTACGAGCAGTACTTC,CASSTGTGGYEQYF
few,TRBV5-1,TRBJ2-6,NA,TGCGCCAGCAGCTTGGCCTCTGGGGCCAACGTCCTGACTTTC,CASSLASGANVLTF
NA,TRBV15,TRBJ1-1,NA,TGTGCCACCAGCGCAAGACAGGCCACTGAAGCTTTCTTT,CATSARQATEAFF
once,TRBV28,TRBJ2-2,TRBD1,TGTGCCAGCAGTTTGGGACAGTTTAACACCGGGGAGCTGTTTTTT,CASSLGQFNTGELFF
NA,TRBV15,TRBJ1-5,TRBD1,TGTGCCACCAGCAGCTTCGGGACAGAACCTAATCAGCCCCAGCATTTT,CATSSFGTEPNQPQHF
NA,TRBV2,TRBJ1-2,TRBD1,TGTGCCAGCAGTGAAACAGGGGGCTCACTATATGGCTACACCTTC,CASSETGGSLYGYTF
NA,TRBV14,TRBJ2-3,TRBD2,TGTGCCAGCAGCCAGATAGCGGGGAGCACAGATACGCAGTATTTT,CASSQIAGSTDTQYF
few,TRBV6-1,TRBJ2-7,NA,TGTGCCAGCAGGCAAGGGGAATACGAGCAGTACTTC,CASRQGEYEQYF
medium-sized,TRBV18,TRBJ1-3,NA,TGTGCCAGCTCACCTCCCCAGGGGGGAAACACCATATATTTT,CASSPPQGGNTIYF
few,TRBV27,TRBJ2-1,NA,TGTGCCAGCAGTTTATCCCTTTACAATGAGCAGTTCTTC,CASSLSLYNEQFF
NA,TRBV5-4,TRBJ1-1,TRBD1,TGTGCCAGCAGCTTGTTTCAGGGGGTCCTGAACACTGAAGCTTTCTTT,CASSLFQGVLNTEAFF
once,TRBV2,TRBJ1-5,TRBD1,TGTGCCAGCAGCCCGACAGGGAACAATCAGCCCCAGCATTTT,CASSPTGNNQPQHF
NA,TRBV6-1,TRBJ2-7,NA,TGTGCCAGCACCGAAACAGGGAATCTCTACGAGCAGTACTTC,CASTETGNLYEQYF
NA,TRBV29-1,TRBJ2-1,TRBD2,TGCAGCGTTGAGGGGGGGGATGAGCAGTTCTTC,CSVEGGDEQFF
NA,TRBV19,TRBJ2-1,NA,TGTGCCAGTAGTATAGTTCCCTCTCGGGGCGAGCAGTTCTTC,CASSIVPSRGEQFF
NA,TRBV7-9,TRBJ2-6,TRBD1,TGTGCCAGCATCTCCGGGACAGGGGTCTCTGGGGCCAACGTCCTGACTTTC,CASISGTGVSGANVLTF
few,TRBV27,TRBJ2-1,NA,TGTGCCAGCAGCCCAGTGGGGAACAATGAGCAGTTCTTC,CASSPVGNNEQFF
NA,TRBV5-5,TRBJ2-2,NA,TGTGCCAGCAGCTTAACAGGGACGAACACCGGGGAGCTGTTTTTT,CASSLTGTNTGELFF
NA,TRBV27,TRBJ1-2,TRBD1,TGTGCCAGCAGTGCAACCGACAGGGGGGACTATGGCTACACCTTC,CASSATDRGDYGYTF
NA,TRBV5-1,TRBJ2-1,NA,TGCGCCAGCAGCTTTATATCGGGACTCTACAATGAGCAGTTCTTC,CASSFISGLYNEQFF
NA,TRBV28,TRBJ2-7,TRBD2,TGTGCCAGCAGTCAATACCCGGGGACTAGCGCAACCTACGAGCAGTACTTC,CASSQYPGTSATYEQYF
NA,TRBV7-2,TRBJ2-7,TRBD1,TGTGCCAGCAGCACTCACGCCGGGACAGATTCCTACGAGCAGTACTTC,CASSTHAGTDSYEQYF
NA,TRBV4-3,TRBJ2-2,NA,TGCGCCAGCAGCGGGACATATACCGGGGAGCTGTTTTTT,CASSGTYTGELFF
NA,TRBV18,TRBJ2-3,TRBD1,TGTGCCAGCTCACCACTACAGGGGATAGATACGCAGTATTTT,CASSPLQGIDTQYF
NA,TRBV5-1,TRBJ2-1,NA,TGCGCCAGCAGCTTGATCCCTGGAAGCGATGAGCAGTTCTTC,CASSLIPGSDEQFF
NA,TRBV14,TRBJ1-2,TRBD1,TGTGCCAGCAGCCATGCCAAATACAGGGGGAGCTACACCTTC,CASSHAKYRGSYTF
few,TRBV15,TRBJ2-7,NA,TGTGCCACCAGCCGCGGGACAGCGACCTACGAGCAGTACTTC,CATSRGTATYEQYF
few,TRBV19,TRBJ2-5,NA,TGTGCCAGTAGTCTCCGCGGAGGGGGCTTTCAAGAGACCCAGTACTTC,CASSLRGGGFQETQYF
NA,TRBV29-1,TRBJ2-1,TRBD1,TGCAGCGTTCGAAGTCGACTGGGACAGCGGAGATACAATGAGCAGTTCTTC,CSVRSRLGQRRYNEQFF
NA,TRBV27,TRBJ2-1,TRBD2,TGTGCCAGCAGTCACGGACTAGCGGGGTACAATGAGCAGTTCTTC,CASSHGLAGYNEQFF
NA,TRBV4-1,TRBJ2-7,TRBD1,TGCGCCAGCAGCCATACGGACAGGGGGCTATACGAGCAGTACTTC,CASSHTDRGLYEQYF
NA,TRBV5-4,TRBJ2-7,TRBD1,TGTGCCAGCAGCTCAACAGGGGTGGACGAGCAGTACTTC,CASSSTGVDEQYF
NA,TRBV7-6,TRBJ2-7,TRBD2,TGTGCCAGCAGCTTTAGCGGGGAGGGGGTCGAGCAGTACTTC,CASSFSGEGVEQYF
NA,TRBV9,TRBJ1-1,TRBD1,TGTGCCAGCAGCGGGGCCGGGACAGCGAACACTGAAGCTTTCTTT,CASSGAGTANTEAFF
few,TRBV27,TRBJ2-7,NA,TGTGCCAGCAGTGCTACTAGCAACAGGTACGAGCAGTACTTC,CASSATSNRYEQYF
NA,TRBV28,TRBJ1-1,NA,TGTGCCAGCAGTTTTTCAGACACTGAAGCTTTCTTT,CASSFSDTEAFF
once,TRBV9,TRBJ1-1,TRBD1,TGTGCCAGCAGCGCGAACACAGGGGGCACTGAAGCTTTCTTT,CASSANTGGTEAFF
NA,TRBV10-3,TRBJ1-2,NA,TGTGCCATCAGTGGTTGGGACTTCCAAAAGGTGTACACCTTC,CAISGWDFQKVYTF
NA,TRBV6-5,TRBJ1-5,NA,TGTGCCAGCAGCCTCAACAGGGACACGGATCAGCCCCAGCATTTT,CASSLNRDTDQPQHF
NA,TRBV4-2,TRBJ2-7,TRBD2,TGTGCCAGCAGCCACAAGCGGGAGTGGTACGAGCAGTACTTC,CASSHKREWYEQYF
NA,TRBV6-4,TRBJ1-2,NA,TGTGCCAGCAGGGGCGAGGCGCCCGTCAGCTACACCTTC,CASRGEAPVSYTF
NA,TRBV5-6,TRBJ2-7,TRBD2,TGTGCCAGCAGCTTGGCCCGGGAGGGCCTAACCTACGAGCAGTACTTC,CASSLAREGLTYEQYF
NA,TRBV14,TRBJ1-3,NA,TGTGCCAGCAGCCATTTGGGGACAACTGGAAACACCATATATTTT,CASSHLGTTGNTIYF
once,TRBV29-1,TRBJ2-7,TRBD1,TGCAGCGTGGGAGTGACAGGGAGCCCCGAGCAGTACTTC,CSVGVTGSPEQYF
NA,TRBV28,TRBJ1-1,NA,TGTGCCAGCAGTTTAGGCAGCCCTGGGAACACTGAAGCTTTCTTT,CASSLGSPGNTEAFF
NA,TRBV9,TRBJ2-5,TRBD2,TGTGCCAGCAGCGTGACACTAGCGCCTTCGGAGACCCAGTACTTC,CASSVTLAPSETQYF
NA,TRBV27,TRBJ1-1,NA,TGTGCCAGCAGTTTCGGACAGTCTGAAGCTTTCTTT,CASSFGQSEAFF
few,TRBV5-4,TRBJ2-1,NA,TGTGCCAGCAGCTTGGATGTCGTCCTCGATGAGCAGTTCTTC,CASSLDVVLDEQFF
NA,TRBV9,TRBJ2-7,TRBD2,TGTGCCAGCAGCGTGACTAGCGGGGCCACCTACGAGCAGTACTTC,CASSVTSGATYEQYF
NA,TRBV25-1,TRBJ2-1,NA,TGTGCCAGCAGTGAATACGGACGGGGCAATGAGCAGTTCTTC,CASSEYGRGNEQFF